This is a list of T cell receptor beta chains from one sample in a study of cytomegalovirus exposure and HLA in healthy donors. Sequencing was performed with immunoSEQ multiplex PCR; in TCRdb, only in-frame clones are kept and a portion is missing. This table holds about 140,000 clones. The sample taken for sequencing was PBMCs. The receptors derive from a man aged 40-50 years in good health and CMV-seronegative. Both conserved end residues are part of each CDR3. Expanded clones get a size class; other rows say once, few or many, or leave the size out.

clone_size,cdr3_length,j_call,v_call,cdr3_aa
.,17,TRBJ1-3,TRBV19,CASSSGHLLRSGNTIYF
.,13,TRBJ1-2,TRBV6-5,CASSYSGGFSYTF
.,15,TRBJ2-5,TRBV4-1,CASSQDPQGRETQYF
.,15,TRBJ2-2,TRBV19,CASTSQGGNTGELFF
.,12,TRBJ2-7,TRBV5-4,CASSLAAGRQYF
.,13,TRBJ1-1,TRBV7-3,CASSQGPNTEAFF
.,14,TRBJ2-7,TRBV5-1,CASSLTVSSYEQYF
.,13,TRBJ1-2,TRBV29-1,CSVSMRADYGYTF
.,13,TRBJ1-5,TRBV7-2,CASSQQGDQPQHF
medium-sized,14,TRBJ2-7,TRBV27,CASSLKTPTGEQYF
.,14,TRBJ2-7,TRBV29-1,CSVTGQGRSYEQYF
.,17,TRBJ2-3,TRBV10-1,CASSEPRLAGYRDTQYF
.,16,TRBJ1-3,TRBV18,CASSPKQAFSGNTIYF
.,12,.,TRBV29-1,CSVGRDNYEQYF
.,14,TRBJ2-3,TRBV7-9,CASSFTQATDTQYF
.,14,TRBJ2-5,TRBV19,CASSMGGSAETQYF
.,17,TRBJ2-7,TRBV4-3,CASSQDTRAGFRHEQYF
.,15,TRBJ2-5,TRBV5-4,CASSWTTGGEETQYF
.,16,TRBJ2-1,TRBV11-2,CASSLDWPGGYNEQFF
.,16,TRBJ2-2,TRBV4-1,CASSRDRASYTGELFF
.,17,TRBJ2-2,TRBV12-5,CASALLGRDNNTGELFF
.,13,TRBJ1-2,TRBV6-1,CASQLTGDYGYTF
.,14,TRBJ2-3,TRBV19,CASSPTGGTDTQYF
.,16,TRBJ2-1,TRBV6-1,CASSEVLLANYNEQFF
.,15,TRBJ1-2,TRBV25-1,CASSEYQGAGYGYTF
.,14,TRBJ1-3,TRBV5-6,CASSFGRGQNTIYF
.,15,TRBJ1-5,TRBV10-3,CAISESGGLDQPQHF
.,13,TRBJ1-1,TRBV11-1,CASSLGQNTEAFF
.,16,TRBJ1-2,TRBV7-9,CASSAVRRGYYYGYTF
.,14,TRBJ2-7,TRBV5-4,CASSLAGGRYEQYF
.,14,TRBJ2-7,TRBV5-1,CASSEEAGTYEQYF